The source of this TCR beta chain is a study of blood T cell repertoires in COVID-19. V gave up 3 bases and J gave up 6 bases, with 12 bases separating them. Germline V gene sequence: CDR1 SNHLY, CDR2 FYNNEI. This CDR3 region has 15 residues. Method: immunoSEQ multiplex PCR; TCRdb's copy keeps in-frame clones and lacks some. Among about 300,000 clones, 70% to 90% were seen once, and the ten largest hold around 5.8%. The V and J genes are TRBV2 and TRBJ1-6, with D maybe TRBD1 (6 bases). The sequenced sample was peripheral blood. The origin of this receptor is a woman aged 45-59 years with COVID-19, enrolled during active disease. The CDR3, as DNA: TGTGCCAGCAGTGATCATAGGGGGTTTAATTCACCCCTCCACTTT. Translation gives CASSDHRGFNSPLHF.